This TCR beta chain was recorded in a study of blood T cell repertoires in COVID-19. Germline V gene data show CDR1 as SGHVS and CDR2 as FQNEAQ. The CDR3 runs to 14 residues. Trimming removed 4 bases from V and 2 bases from J, with 9 bases in between. The protocol was immunoSEQ multiplex PCR, while the TCRdb copy is restricted to in-frame clones and leaves out a portion. The repertoire includes 150,000 or so clones, just under 85% of them detected once, and roughly 7.5% sits in the top ten. The specimen was peripheral blood. The rearrangement uses TRBV7-8 and TRBJ1-5; no clear D. The TCR sequence derives from a middle-aged man who had recovered from COVID-19. DNA of the CDR3: TGTGCCAGCAGCTCAGAAACAGGCAATCAGCCCCAGCATTTT. It specifies CASSSETGNQPQHF.